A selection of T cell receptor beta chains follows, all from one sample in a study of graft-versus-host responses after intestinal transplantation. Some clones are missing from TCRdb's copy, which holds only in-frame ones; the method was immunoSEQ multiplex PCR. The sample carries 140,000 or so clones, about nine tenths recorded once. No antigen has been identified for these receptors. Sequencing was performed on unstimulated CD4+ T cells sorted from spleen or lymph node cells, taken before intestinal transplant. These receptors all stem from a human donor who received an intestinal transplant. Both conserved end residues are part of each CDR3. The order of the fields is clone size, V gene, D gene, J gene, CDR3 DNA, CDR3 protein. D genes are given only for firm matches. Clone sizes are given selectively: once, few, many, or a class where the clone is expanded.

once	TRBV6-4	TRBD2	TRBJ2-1	TGTGCCAGCAGTGAACTAGCGCCCGACTACAATGAGCAGTTCTTC	CASSELAPDYNEQFF
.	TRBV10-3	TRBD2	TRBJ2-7	TGTGCCGCCCGGGGGGGGACACCCTACGAGCAGTACTTC	CAARGGTPYEQYF
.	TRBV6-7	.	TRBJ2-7	TGTGCCAGCAGTTACTCGATCTGGGGTCCTCTCTCCTACGAGCAGTACTTC	CASSYSIWGPLSYEQYF
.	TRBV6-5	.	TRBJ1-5	TGTGCCAGCAGCCGAGGGCTGGATAGCAATCAGCCCCAGCATTTT	CASSRGLDSNQPQHF
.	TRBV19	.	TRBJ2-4	TGTGCCAGTAGTATAAGAGGGTATGGGAACATTCAGTACTTC	CASSIRGYGNIQYF
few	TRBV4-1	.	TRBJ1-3	TGCGCCAGCAGCCAAGTGGAACTGCTCTCTGGAAACACCATATATTTT	CASSQVELLSGNTIYF
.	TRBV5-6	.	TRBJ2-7	TGTGCCAGCAGCGTACAGGGAAAGGGCTACGAGCAGTACTTC	CASSVQGKGYEQYF
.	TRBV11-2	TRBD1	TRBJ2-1	TGTGCCAGCAGCCAGATAAATTACAGGGGCGATGAGCAGTTCTTC	CASSQINYRGDEQFF
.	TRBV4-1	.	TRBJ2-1	TGCGCCAGCAGCCAACCGGATCTCTCCTACAATGAGCAGTTCTTC	CASSQPDLSYNEQFF
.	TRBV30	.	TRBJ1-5	TGTGCCTGGAGCAAAAGGGAAAATCAGCCCCAGCATTTT	CAWSKRENQPQHF
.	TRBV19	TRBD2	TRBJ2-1	TGTGCCAGTAGGGGAGCGGGAGGCGGGGAGCAGTTCTTC	CASRGAGGGEQFF
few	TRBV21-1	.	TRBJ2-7	TGTGCCAGCAGCAAAGGCCAAGGTCCCTACGAGCAGTACTTC	CASSKGQGPYEQYF
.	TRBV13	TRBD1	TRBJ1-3	TGTGCCAGCAGCTTAGAGGGACAGTTATCTGGAAACACCATATATTTT	CASSLEGQLSGNTIYF
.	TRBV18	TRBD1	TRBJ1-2	TGTGCCAGCTCACCACTTGACAGGGGAGGCTACACCTTC	CASSPLDRGGYTF
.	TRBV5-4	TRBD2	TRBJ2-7	TGTGCCAGCAGCTTGTTGGGACTAGCAGAATACGAGCAGTACTTC	CASSLLGLAEYEQYF
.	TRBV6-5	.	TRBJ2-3	TGTGCCAGCAGTCCCCCCAATTCCGGCACAGATACGCAGTATTTT	CASSPPNSGTDTQYF
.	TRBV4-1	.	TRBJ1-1	TGCGCCAGCAGCCAAGAAGGGAGAGGGACTGAAGCTTTCTTT	CASSQEGRGTEAFF
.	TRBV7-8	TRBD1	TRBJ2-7	TGTGCCAGCAGCATCCGGGACAGGGACACCTACGAGCAGTACTTC	CASSIRDRDTYEQYF
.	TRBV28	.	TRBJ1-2	TGTGCCAGCAGTTTTGGGGGGTTCTTCGTGGGTAACTATGGCTACACCTTC	CASSFGGFFVGNYGYTF
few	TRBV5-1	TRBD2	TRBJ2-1	TGCGCCAGCAGCTTGGAGGTTAGCGGGAGAAGCTCCTACAATGAGCAGTTCTTC	CASSLEVSGRSSYNEQFF
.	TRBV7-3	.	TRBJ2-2	TGTGCCAGCAGCCCTCCGGCCGGGGAGCTGTTTTTT	CASSPPAGELFF
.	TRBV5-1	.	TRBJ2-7	TGCGCCAGCCGCGCCCCAGGGACCTACGAGCAGTACTTC	CASRAPGTYEQYF
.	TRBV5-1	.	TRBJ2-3	TGCGCCAGCAGCTTGATGGGTACGCAGTATTTT	CASSLMGTQYF
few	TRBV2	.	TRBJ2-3	TGTGCCAGCAGTTGGACTATCCGCACAGATACGCAGTATTTT	CASSWTIRTDTQYF
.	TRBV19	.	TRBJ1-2	TGTGCCAGTGAGGGAGGGGACGGTGGCTACACCTTC	CASEGGDGGYTF
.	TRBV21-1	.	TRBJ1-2	TGTGCCAGCAGCACTCGGGGGAGACGGGTCTATGGCTACACCTTC	CASSTRGRRVYGYTF
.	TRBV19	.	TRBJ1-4	TGTGCCAGTAGGGGTCGACCTAATGAAAAACTGTTTTTT	CASRGRPNEKLFF
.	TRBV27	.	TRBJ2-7	TGTGCCAGCAGTTTAACCCCCAGGGGAAGCTACGAGCAGTACTTC	CASSLTPRGSYEQYF
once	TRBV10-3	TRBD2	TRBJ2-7	TGTGCCATCAGTGAGGGGGCGGGAGGAGTATACGAGCAGTACTTC	CAISEGAGGVYEQYF
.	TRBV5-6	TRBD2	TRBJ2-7	TGTGCCAGCAGCTTGGAGTCTAGCGGAGGACGGTACGAGCAGTACTTC	CASSLESSGGRYEQYF
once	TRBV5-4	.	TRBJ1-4	TGTGCCAGCAGCTTGAAGGGGTTTGGTAATGAAAAACTGTTTTTT	CASSLKGFGNEKLFF
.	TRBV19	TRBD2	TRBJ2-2	TGTGCCAGTAGTCGAGTAGCGGGAGTGGGCGGGGAGCTGTTTTTT	CASSRVAGVGGELFF
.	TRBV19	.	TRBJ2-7	TGTGCCAGTAGTATACAGGGGCCCACTTCCTACGAGCAGTACTTC	CASSIQGPTSYEQYF
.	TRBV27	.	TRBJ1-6	TGTGCCAGCAGTGCGACGTGGGGAGGTTCACCCCTCCACTTT	CASSATWGGSPLHF
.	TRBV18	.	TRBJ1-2	TGTGCCAGCTCACCAGGACACCTCCTCTATGGCTACACCTTC	CASSPGHLLYGYTF
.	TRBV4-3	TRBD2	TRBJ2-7	TGCGCCAGCAGCCAAGAAGCGGGAGGGCCGAGCGAGCAGTACTTC	CASSQEAGGPSEQYF
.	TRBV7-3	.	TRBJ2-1	TGTGCCAGCAGCTCCGGTTCCTACAATGAGCAGTTCTTC	CASSSGSYNEQFF
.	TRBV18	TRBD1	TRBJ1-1	TGTGCCAGCGTCCTCCCAAACAGGGGGATTAACACTGAAGCTTTCTTT	CASVLPNRGINTEAFF
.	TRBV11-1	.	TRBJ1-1	TGTGCCAGCAGCTTACGACAGGCCCGCCGGGCCATGAACACTGAAGCTTTCTTT	CASSLRQARRAMNTEAFF
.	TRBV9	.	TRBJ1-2	TGTGCCAGCAGCGTACAGCCAGGGAATTCTAACTATGGCTACACCTTC	CASSVQPGNSNYGYTF
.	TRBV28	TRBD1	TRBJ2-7	TGTGCCAGCAGTTCGTGGGACAGCCAGATCCCCTACGAGCAGTACTTC	CASSSWDSQIPYEQYF
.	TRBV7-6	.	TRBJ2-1	TGTGCCAGCAGCTCAACAGGGAGAGGCCGGTACAATGAGCAGTTCTTC	CASSSTGRGRYNEQFF
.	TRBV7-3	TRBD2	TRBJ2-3	TGTGCCAGCAGCTTATTCGGGGGGAGCACAGATACGCAGTATTTT	CASSLFGGSTDTQYF
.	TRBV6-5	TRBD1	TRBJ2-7	TGTGCCAGCAGTTACTCGATGGGACAGGGGCCCTACGAGCAGTACTTC	CASSYSMGQGPYEQYF
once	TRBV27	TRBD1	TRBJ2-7	TGTGCCAGCAGTTTGCGACTGGACAGGGTGCCCCACGAGCAGTACTTC	CASSLRLDRVPHEQYF
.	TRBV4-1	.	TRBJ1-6	TGCGCCAGCAGCCAAGATAGCCATTCACCCCTCCACTTT	CASSQDSHSPLHF
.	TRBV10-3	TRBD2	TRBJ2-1	TGTGCCATCAGTGATATTTCATCTCCGCGACTAGCGAGCAATGAGCAGTTCTTC	CAISDISSPRLASNEQFF
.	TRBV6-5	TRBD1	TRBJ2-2	TGTGCCAGCAGGGGACAGGCGAACACCGGGGAGCTGTTTTTT	CASRGQANTGELFF
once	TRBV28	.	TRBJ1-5	TGTGCCAGCGAAGTGGGGCGGGGGGGGAATCCCAATTATAGCAATCAGCCCCAGCATTTT	CASEVGRGGNPNYSNQPQHF
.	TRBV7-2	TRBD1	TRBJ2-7	TGTGCCAGCAGCTTAGTAGGGACAGGGGGCTTTTACGAGCAGTACTTC	CASSLVGTGGFYEQYF
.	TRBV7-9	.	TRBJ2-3	TGTGCCAGCAGCTTAGCCCGCGGGCAGGGCTCTGGCACAGATACGCAGTATTTT	CASSLARGQGSGTDTQYF
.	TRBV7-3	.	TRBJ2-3	TGTGCCAGCAGCTTTTCCACAGATACGCAGTATTTT	CASSFSTDTQYF
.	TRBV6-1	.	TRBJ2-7	TGTGCCAGCACGGGACAACTGAACTACGAGCAGTACTTC	CASTGQLNYEQYF
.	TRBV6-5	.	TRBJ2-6	TGTGCCAGCAGTTCCCCCCGAGGGAATGGGGCCAACGTCCTGACTTTC	CASSSPRGNGANVLTF